This is a list of T cell receptor beta chains from one sample in a study of blood T cell repertoires in COVID-19. Assay: immunoSEQ multiplex PCR; the TCRdb copy retains only in-frame clones and omits some. The sample lists roughly 250,000 clones, approximately 85% occurring once. The sample comprised PBMCs or T cells enriched from blood (not recorded which). Receptors originate from a woman aged 50 to 60 who had recovered from COVID-19. The CDR3 runs from the conserved cysteine through the conserved F or W. A D gene is named only where the DNA matches it firmly. The size field is filled for only some rows; it gives once, few, many or a size class.

clone_size d_call j_call v_call cdr3_aa cdr3_nt
NA NA TRBJ2-1 TRBV27 CASSYTGLLSYNEQFF TGTGCCAGCAGTTACACAGGGCTTTTATCGTACAATGAGCAGTTCTTC
NA NA TRBJ2-1 TRBV19 CASQGAGSYNEQFF TGTGCCAGCCAGGGTGCCGGGTCCTACAATGAGCAGTTCTTC
NA NA TRBJ1-2 TRBV3-1/TRBV3-2 CASSQALTDIYGYTF TGTGCCAGCAGCCAAGCCCTTACAGATATCTATGGCTACACCTTC
NA NA TRBJ2-2 TRBV7-8 CASSLGGVITGELFF TGTGCCAGCAGCCTAGGGGGGGTAATCACCGGGGAGCTGTTTTTT
NA TRBD2 TRBJ2-7 TRBV10-3 CAISDPGPGGSYEQYF TGTGCCATCAGTGACCCTGGACCGGGAGGGTCCTACGAGCAGTACTTC
NA NA TRBJ1-5 TRBV7-2 CASSARSNQPQHF TGTGCCAGCAGCGCTAGGAGTAATCAGCCCCAGCATTTT
NA TRBD1 TRBJ2-2 TRBV9 CASSVAGGSNTGELFF TGTGCCAGCAGCGTGGCAGGGGGATCGAACACCGGGGAGCTGTTTTTT
NA NA TRBJ2-1 TRBV10-3 CAISESGYSYNEQFF TGTGCCATCAGTGAGTCGGGCTACTCCTACAATGAGCAGTTCTTC
NA NA TRBJ2-6 TRBV27 CASSPWGAGANVLTF TGTGCCAGCAGCCCCTGGGGGGCTGGGGCCAACGTCCTGACTTTC
NA NA TRBJ1-3 TRBV3-1/TRBV3-2 CASSLLSGTLRNTIYF TGTGCCAGCAGCTTACTGAGCGGGACCCTAAGGAACACCATATATTTT
once NA TRBJ2-6 TRBV6-1 CASSETGYSGANVLTF TGTGCCAGCAGTGAGACAGGCTACTCTGGGGCCAACGTCCTGACTTTC
NA NA TRBJ1-5 TRBV27 CASSLSWQGGNQPQHF TGTGCCAGCAGTTTATCGTGGCAGGGTGGCAATCAGCCCCAGCATTTT
NA TRBD1 TRBJ2-2 TRBV14 CASSQFRGPMTGELFF TGTGCCAGCAGCCAATTCAGGGGGCCGATGACCGGGGAGCTGTTTTTT
NA NA TRBJ1-6 TRBV3-1/TRBV3-2 CASSQTGYNSPLHF TGTGCCAGCAGCCAAACGGGTTATAATTCACCCCTCCACTTT
NA NA TRBJ1-1 TRBV23-1 CASRASNRYEAFF TGCGCCAGCAGAGCATCGAATCGATATGAAGCTTTCTTT
NA TRBD2 TRBJ2-7 TRBV2 CASKTSGVTYEQYF TGTGCCAGCAAGACTAGCGGGGTGACCTACGAGCAGTACTTC
NA TRBD1 TRBJ2-7 TRBV7-9 CASSYGTGVYEQYF TGTGCCAGCAGCTATGGGACAGGAGTCTACGAGCAGTACTTC
NA TRBD2 TRBJ2-1 TRBV28 CASSFPSSGNNEQFF TGTGCCAGCAGTTTCCCGTCTAGCGGGAACAATGAGCAGTTCTTC
once NA TRBJ2-5 TRBV5-1 CASSQGTSIGEYF TGCGCCAGCAGCCAAGGGACTTCCATAGGGGAGTACTTC
NA TRBD1 TRBJ2-3 TRBV15 CATSRGPGQGDIRTDTQYF TGTGCCACCAGCAGAGGTCCGGGACAGGGGGATATTCGCACAGATACGCAGTATTTT
NA NA TRBJ1-6 TRBV30 CAGGASGNSPLHF TGTGCCGGCGGTGCCTCGGGGAATTCACCCCTCCACTTT
NA TRBD2 TRBJ2-7 TRBV6-2/TRBV6-3 CASSRLAGNYEQYF TGTGCCAGCAGTCGACTAGCGGGAAACTACGAGCAGTACTTC
NA NA TRBJ2-2 TRBV20-1 CSASARTSGTGELFF TGCAGTGCTAGTGCCAGGACTTCGGGGACTGGGGAGCTGTTTTTT
NA NA TRBJ2-3 TRBV10-3 CAISDRTGTITDTQYF TGTGCCATCAGTGACCGGACAGGGACTATCACAGATACGCAGTATTTT
once TRBD1 TRBJ1-2 TRBV28 CASRRGQGASGNYGYTF TGTGCCAGCAGGAGGGGACAGGGGGCGTCGGGTAACTATGGCTACACCTTC
NA TRBD1 TRBJ2-6 TRBV18 CASSDFQTGAGANVLTF TGTGCCAGCTCAGACTTCCAGACAGGGGCTGGGGCCAACGTCCTGACTTTC
NA TRBD1 TRBJ2-3 TRBV29-1 CSVPMDRADTQYF TGCAGCGTTCCCATGGACAGGGCAGATACGCAGTATTTT
NA TRBD2 TRBJ2-7 TRBV5-1 CASSPAGTNAYEQYF TGCGCCAGCAGCCCGGCTGGGACTAACGCCTACGAGCAGTACTTC
NA NA TRBJ1-2 TRBV4-1 CASSQSGLYGYTF TGCGCCAGCAGCCAAAGTGGACTTTATGGCTACACCTTC